Listed here is a single T cell receptor (beta chain). The antigen remains unidentified. Trimming pared 7 bases from V and 5 bases from J, leaving 11 bases between. The CDR3 has 12 amino acids. Germline assignment: CDR1 ENHRY and CDR2 SYGVKD. TCRdb's table, derived via immunoSEQ multiplex PCR, lists solely in-frame clones and lacks some. The sample has about 130,000 clones, 92% seen once. The data were taken from a study of T cell responses to AZD1222 COVID-19 vaccine. Study-wide background: Second doses that came at about 4 or about 12 weeks were put together. Regarding the study as a whole: Most donors were white British and more were female, and clonal diversity was possibly underestimated. The study found Spike-specific TCR breadth and depth rose after two AZD1222 doses. Vaccine-associated CD4 TCRs ranged over spike, dominating at 160-218 and 743-854.

Sample: peripheral blood, taken on day 0 of AZD1222 vaccination. The receptor was derived from an adult in good health. The chain employs TRBV10-3 and TRBJ1-1; the D gene is possibly TRBD1 (6 bases). The CDR3 sequence is CAITRGGTEAFF. As DNA, the CDR3 is TGTGCCATCACCAGAGGGGGTACTGAAGCTTTCTTT.